The sample holds many counts of the clone carrying this T cell receptor (beta chain). What it binds is not known. Time point meaning: pre-sensitization, week 0. The treatment here: therapeutic diphenylcyclopropenone sensitization with weekly scalp DPC. This specimen comes from a study of human T cells and chemical hapten exposure. Notes on the study in general: Among TCRs, those above 1 in 1000 frequency were unaffected by DPC sensitization.

MiXCR was run by TCRdb on the RACE reads, yielding one entry per CDR3 protein. This sample carries fewer than 300,000 distinct CDR3 sequences, approximately 8% of them seen once, and the ten largest clones take 0.9% to 1.5%. Germline V gene data show CDR1 as SQVTM and CDR2 as ANQGSEA. The CDR3 contains 13 residues. The V and J ends lost 3 bases and 7 bases respectively, with 10 bases between them. V is TRBV29-1 and J is TRBJ1-6; no clear D gene. The TCR originated in a man between 18 and 35 years old with alopecia areata. Some clones in this sample may be carry-over from other donors' samples. Sequenced material: whole blood, taken in connection with sensitization to the hapten diphenylcyclopropenone (DPC). CDR3 region: CSVEPGPNSPLHF. Here the CDR3 DNA reads TGCAGCGTTGAGCCGGGCCCAAATTCACCCCTCCACTTT. The variable domain in full, completed from reference TRBV29-1 and TRBJ1-6, reads SAVISQKPSRDICQRGTSLTIQCQVDSQVTMMFWYRQQPGQSLTLIATANQGSEATYESGFVIDKFPISRPNLTFSTLTVSNMSPEDSSIYLCSVEPGPNSPLHFGNGTRLTVT.